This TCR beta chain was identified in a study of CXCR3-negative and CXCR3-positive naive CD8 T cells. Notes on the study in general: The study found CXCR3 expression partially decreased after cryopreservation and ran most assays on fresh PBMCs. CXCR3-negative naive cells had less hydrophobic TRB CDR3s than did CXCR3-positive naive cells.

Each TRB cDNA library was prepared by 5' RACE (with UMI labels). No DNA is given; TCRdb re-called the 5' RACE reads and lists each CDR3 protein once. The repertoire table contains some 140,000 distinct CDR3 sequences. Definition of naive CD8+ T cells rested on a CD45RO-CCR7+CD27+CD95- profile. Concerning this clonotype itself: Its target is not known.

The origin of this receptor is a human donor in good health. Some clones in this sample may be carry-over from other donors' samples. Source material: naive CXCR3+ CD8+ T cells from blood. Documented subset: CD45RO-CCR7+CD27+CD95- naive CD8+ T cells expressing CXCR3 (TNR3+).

The CDR3 reads CASSWGTGELFF. The chain is built from TRBV7-3 and TRBJ2-2. CDR3 size: 12 residues. Germline V CDR1 and CDR2: SGHTA, FQGTGA. The full variable domain, in which reference TRBV7-3 and TRBJ2-2 provide the parts outside the CDR3, is GAGVSQTPSNKVTEKGKYVELRCDPISGHTALYWYRQSLGQGPEFLIYFQGTGAADDSGLPNDRFFAVRPEGSVSTLKIQRTERGDSAVYLCASSWGTGELFFGEGSRLTVL.